The clone carrying this T cell receptor beta chain has just a few counts. Trimming cost V 1 base and J 4 bases, with 11 bases left between them. This CDR3 spans 15 amino acids. The germline gives CDR1 SGHTA, CDR2 FQGNSA. This sample stems from a study of blood T cell repertoires in COVID-19. Profiling relied on immunoSEQ multiplex PCR, and the TCRdb table lists in-frame clones only, not all of them. Among just under 100,000 clones listed, 86% were seen once. Sequenced sample: peripheral blood. The sequence derives from a woman aged 55-75 years in a cohort sampled during active or convalescent COVID-19. The chain couples TRBV7-2 to TRBJ1-5; weak D call: TRBD1 (5 bases). In DNA form, the CDR3 reads TGTGCCAGCAGCTTAGTTTCAGGGTGGAATCAGCCCCAGCATTTT. Translation: CASSLVSGWNQPQHF.